The source of this TCR beta chain is a study of cytotoxic CD8 clonotypes in ibrutinib-treated CLL. Overall study: Among patients, approximately 25 responded partially and 2 completely; 14 then stayed remitted and some 12 progressed after median about 68 months. Sample averages reached hundreds of thousands of productive templates and some 94,000 productive rearrangements.

Sequencing used immunoSEQ multiplex PCR; TCRdb keeps in-frame clones, though not all of them. The sample shows roughly 150,000 clones, 81% of them seen only once. From germline, CDR1 is LGHNA and CDR2 YSLEER. This CDR3 is built from 13 residues. V dropped 0 bases and J dropped 10 bases, with 10 bases sitting between them. The V gene is TRBV4-3, the J gene TRBJ2-1; the D gene is possibly TRBD1 (6 bases). The specimen was PBMCs, collected after 12 months of ibrutinib treatment. This TCR came from a human donor with chronic lymphocytic leukemia. Written as DNA, the CDR3 is TGCGCCAGCAGCCAAGACTCGAGGGGGGAGCAGTTCTTC. Its protein is CASSQDSRGEQFF.